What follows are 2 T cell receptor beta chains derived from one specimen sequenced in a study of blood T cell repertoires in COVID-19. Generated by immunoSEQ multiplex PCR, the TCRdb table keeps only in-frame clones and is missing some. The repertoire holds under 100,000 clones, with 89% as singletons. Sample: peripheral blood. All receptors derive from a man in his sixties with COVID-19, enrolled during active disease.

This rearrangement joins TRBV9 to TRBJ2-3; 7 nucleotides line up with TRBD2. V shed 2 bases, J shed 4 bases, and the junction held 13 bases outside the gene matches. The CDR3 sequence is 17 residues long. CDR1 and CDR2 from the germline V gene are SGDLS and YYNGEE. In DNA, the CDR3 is TGTGCCAGCAGCGTGTTTTCGGCGGGAGAGGCCCCAGATACGCAGTATTTT. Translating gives CASSVFSAGEAPDTQYF.

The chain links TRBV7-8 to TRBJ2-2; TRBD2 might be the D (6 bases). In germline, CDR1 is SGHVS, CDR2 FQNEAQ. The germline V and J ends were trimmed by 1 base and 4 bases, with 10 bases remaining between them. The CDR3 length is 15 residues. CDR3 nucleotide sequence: TGTGCCAGCAGCTTAGGCGGGGTTTTCACCGGGGAGCTGTTTTTT. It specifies CASSLGGVFTGELFF.